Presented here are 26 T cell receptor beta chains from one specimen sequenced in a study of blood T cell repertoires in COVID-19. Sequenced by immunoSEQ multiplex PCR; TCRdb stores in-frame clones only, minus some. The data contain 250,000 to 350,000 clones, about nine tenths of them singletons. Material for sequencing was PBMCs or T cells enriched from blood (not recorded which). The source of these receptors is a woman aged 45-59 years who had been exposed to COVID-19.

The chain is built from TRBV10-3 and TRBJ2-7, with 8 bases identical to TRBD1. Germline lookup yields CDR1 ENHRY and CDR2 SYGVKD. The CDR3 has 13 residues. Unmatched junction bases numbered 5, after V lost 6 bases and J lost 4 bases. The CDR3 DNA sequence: TGTGCCATCAGACCGGGACAGGAGTACGAGCAGTACTTC. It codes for CAIRPGQEYEQYF.

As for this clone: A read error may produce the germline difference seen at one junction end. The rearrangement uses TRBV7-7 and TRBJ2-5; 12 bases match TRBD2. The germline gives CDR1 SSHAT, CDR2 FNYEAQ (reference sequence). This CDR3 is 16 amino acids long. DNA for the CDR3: TGTGCTAGCAGCCTCCGACTAGCGGGGGATTTGGAGACCCAGTACTTC. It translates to CASSLRLAGDLETQYF.

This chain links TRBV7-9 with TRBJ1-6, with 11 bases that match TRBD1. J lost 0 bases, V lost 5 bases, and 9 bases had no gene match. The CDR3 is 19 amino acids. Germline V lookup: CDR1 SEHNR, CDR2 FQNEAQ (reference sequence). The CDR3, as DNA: TGTGCCAGCAGCCTCTGGGACAGGGGGTTAAGCTCCTATAATTCACCCCTCCACTTT. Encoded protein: CASSLWDRGLSSYNSPLHF.

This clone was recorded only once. This chain's CDR3 is CASSTTGVGEKLFF. The CDR3 DNA sequence: TGTGCCAGCAGTACCACAGGGGTGGGTGAAAAACTGTTTTTT. The genes are TRBV28 and TRBJ1-4, with 7 bases that match TRBD1. Trimming took 5 bases from V and 7 from J; bases not matched to a gene: 7. Germline V lookup: CDR1 MDHEN, CDR2 SYDVKM. The CDR3 runs 14 residues.

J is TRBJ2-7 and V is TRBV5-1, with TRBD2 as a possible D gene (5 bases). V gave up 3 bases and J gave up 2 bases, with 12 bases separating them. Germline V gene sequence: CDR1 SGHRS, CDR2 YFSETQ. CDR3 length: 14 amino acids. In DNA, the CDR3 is TGCGCCAGCAGCTGGCTGGCGGGCGCCTACGAGCAGTACTTC. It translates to CASSWLAGAYEQYF.

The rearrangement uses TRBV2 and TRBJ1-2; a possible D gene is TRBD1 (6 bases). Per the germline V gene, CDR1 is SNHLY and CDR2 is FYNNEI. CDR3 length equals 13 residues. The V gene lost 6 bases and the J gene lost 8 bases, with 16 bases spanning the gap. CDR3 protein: CASSLTQGRGYTF. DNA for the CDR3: TGTGCCAGCAGCCTTACACAGGGAAGAGGCTACACCTTC.

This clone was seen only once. CDR3 residues: CSVEDLATSTDTQYF. For the CDR3, the DNA is TGCAGCGTTGAAGATCTGGCGACTAGCACAGATACGCAGTATTTT. This sequence joins TRBV29-1 and TRBJ2-3; D gene ambiguous. The germline gives CDR1 SQVTM, CDR2 ANQGSEA. Trimming cost V 0 bases and J 0 bases, with 10 bases left between them. The CDR3 sequence is 15 residues long.

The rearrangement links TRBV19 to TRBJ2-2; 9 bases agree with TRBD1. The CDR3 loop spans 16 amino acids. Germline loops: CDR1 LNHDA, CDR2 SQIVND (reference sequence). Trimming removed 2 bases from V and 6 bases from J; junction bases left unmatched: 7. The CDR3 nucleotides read TGTGCCAGTAGTATATATACAGGGGGCGAGTCCGGGGAGCTGTTTTTT. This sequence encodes CASSIYTGGESGELFF. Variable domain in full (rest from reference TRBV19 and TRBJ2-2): DGGITQSPKYLFRKEGQNVTLSCEQNLNHDAMYWYRQDPGQGLRLIYYSQIVNDFQKGDIAEGYSVSREKKESFPLTVTSAQKNPTAFYLCASSIYTGGESGELFFGEGSRLTVL.

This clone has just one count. This CDR3 is CASSRWGQGVNQPQHF. CDR3 DNA sequence: TGTGCCAGCTCTCGCTGGGGTCAGGGTGTAAATCAGCCCCAGCATTTT. This chain links TRBV28 with TRBJ1-5, with a weak D call TRBD1 (5 bases). There are 16 residues in the CDR3. Germline V gives CDR1 MDHEN, CDR2 SYDVKM. Deletions cut 8 bases from V and 4 bases from J, with 21 bases between.

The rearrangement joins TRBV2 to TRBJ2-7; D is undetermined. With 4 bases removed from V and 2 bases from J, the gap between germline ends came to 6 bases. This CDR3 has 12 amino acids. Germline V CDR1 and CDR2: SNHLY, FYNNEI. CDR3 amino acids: CASSAYPYEQYF. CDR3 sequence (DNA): TGTGCCAGCAGTGCTTATCCCTACGAGCAGTACTTC. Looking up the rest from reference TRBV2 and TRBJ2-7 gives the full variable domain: EPEVTQTPSHQVTQMGQEVILRCVPISNHLYFYWYRQILGQKVEFLVSFYNNEISEKSEIFDDQFSVERPDGSNFTLKIRSTKLEDSAMYFCASSAYPYEQYFGPGTRLTVT.

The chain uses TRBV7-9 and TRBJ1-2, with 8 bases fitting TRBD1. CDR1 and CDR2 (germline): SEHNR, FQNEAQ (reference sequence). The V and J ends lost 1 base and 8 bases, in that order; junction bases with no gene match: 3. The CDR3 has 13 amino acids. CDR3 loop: CASSLGTGLGYTF. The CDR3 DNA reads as TGTGCCAGCAGCTTAGGGACAGGGCTCGGCTACACCTTC.

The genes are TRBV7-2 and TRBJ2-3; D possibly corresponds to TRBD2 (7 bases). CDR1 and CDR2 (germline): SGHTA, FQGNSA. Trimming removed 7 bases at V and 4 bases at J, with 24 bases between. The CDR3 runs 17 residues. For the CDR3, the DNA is TGTGCCAGCACCCCCCGGGGGGCGCAGCCCTGGGCAGATACGCAGTATTTT. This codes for CASTPRGAQPWADTQYF.

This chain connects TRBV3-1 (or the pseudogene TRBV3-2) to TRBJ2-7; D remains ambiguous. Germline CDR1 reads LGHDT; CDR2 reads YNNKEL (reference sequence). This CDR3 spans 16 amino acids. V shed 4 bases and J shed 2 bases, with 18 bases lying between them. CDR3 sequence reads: CASSPTSDITPYEQYF. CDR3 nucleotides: TGTGCCAGCAGCCCCACCTCCGACATAACGCCCTACGAGCAGTACTTC.

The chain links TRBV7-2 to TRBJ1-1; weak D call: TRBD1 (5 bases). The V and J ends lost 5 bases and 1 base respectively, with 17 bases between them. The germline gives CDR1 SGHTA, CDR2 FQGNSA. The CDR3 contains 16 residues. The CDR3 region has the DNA TGTGCCAGCAGCACCTCGGGGAGGGGTGGGAACACTGAAGCTTTCTTT. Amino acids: CASSTSGRGGNTEAFF.

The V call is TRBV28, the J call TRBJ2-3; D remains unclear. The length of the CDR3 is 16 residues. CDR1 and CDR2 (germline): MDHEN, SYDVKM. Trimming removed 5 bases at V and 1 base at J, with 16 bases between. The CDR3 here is CASSPATFSGTDTQYF. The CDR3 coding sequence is TGTGCCAGCAGTCCCGCGACTTTTTCAGGCACAGATACGCAGTATTTT.

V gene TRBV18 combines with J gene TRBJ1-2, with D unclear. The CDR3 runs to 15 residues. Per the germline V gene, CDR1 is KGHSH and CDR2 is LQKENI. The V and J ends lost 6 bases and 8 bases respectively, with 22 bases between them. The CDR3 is CASSPEGPDLRGYTF. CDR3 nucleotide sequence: TGTGCCAGCTCCCCTGAGGGCCCAGACCTTCGGGGCTACACCTTC.

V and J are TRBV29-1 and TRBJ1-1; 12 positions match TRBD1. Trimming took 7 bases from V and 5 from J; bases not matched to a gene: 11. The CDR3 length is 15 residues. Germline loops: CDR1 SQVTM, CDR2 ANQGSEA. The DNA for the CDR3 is TGCAGCGCGTCCCCCGGGACAGGGGGCCGAACTGAAGCTTTCTTT. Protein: CSASPGTGGRTEAFF.

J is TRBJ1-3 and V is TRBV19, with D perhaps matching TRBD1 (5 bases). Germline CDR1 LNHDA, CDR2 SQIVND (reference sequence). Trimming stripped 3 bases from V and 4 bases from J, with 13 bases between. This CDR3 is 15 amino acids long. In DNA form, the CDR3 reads TGTGCCAGTAGTATCGGCCAGGGTTTCGGAAACACCATATATTTT. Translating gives CASSIGQGFGNTIYF.

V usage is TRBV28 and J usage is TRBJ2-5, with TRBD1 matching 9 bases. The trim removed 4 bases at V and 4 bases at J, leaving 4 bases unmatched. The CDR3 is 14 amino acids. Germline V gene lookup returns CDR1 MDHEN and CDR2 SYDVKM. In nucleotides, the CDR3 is TGTGCCAGCAGTTCGGGACAGGGACCAGAGACCCAGTACTTC. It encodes CASSSGQGPETQYF. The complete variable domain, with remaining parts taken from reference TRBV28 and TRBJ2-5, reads DVKVTQSSRYLVKRTGEKVFLECVQDMDHENMFWYRQDPGLGLRLIYFSYDVKMKEKGDIPEGYSVSREKKERFSLILESASTNQTSMYLCASSSGQGPETQYFGPGTRLLVL.

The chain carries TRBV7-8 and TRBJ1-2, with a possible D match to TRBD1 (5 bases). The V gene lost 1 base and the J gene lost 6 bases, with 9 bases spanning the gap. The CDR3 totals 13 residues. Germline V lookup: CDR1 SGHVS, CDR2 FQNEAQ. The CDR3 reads CASSLGLRDGYTF. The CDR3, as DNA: TGTGCCAGCAGCTTAGGCCTCAGGGATGGCTACACCTTC.

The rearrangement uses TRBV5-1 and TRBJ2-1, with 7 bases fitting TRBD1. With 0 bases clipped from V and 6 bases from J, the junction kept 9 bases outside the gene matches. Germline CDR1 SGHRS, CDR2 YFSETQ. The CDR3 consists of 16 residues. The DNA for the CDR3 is TGCGCCAGCAGCTTGGAATACAGGGGTCGTGGCAATGAGCAGTTCTTC. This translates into CASSLEYRGRGNEQFF.

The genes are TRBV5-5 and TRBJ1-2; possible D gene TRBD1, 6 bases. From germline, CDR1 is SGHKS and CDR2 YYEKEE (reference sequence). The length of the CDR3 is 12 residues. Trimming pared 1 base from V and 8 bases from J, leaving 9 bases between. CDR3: CASSLYRAGYTF. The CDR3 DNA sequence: TGTGCCAGCAGCTTGTACAGGGCGGGCTACACCTTC.

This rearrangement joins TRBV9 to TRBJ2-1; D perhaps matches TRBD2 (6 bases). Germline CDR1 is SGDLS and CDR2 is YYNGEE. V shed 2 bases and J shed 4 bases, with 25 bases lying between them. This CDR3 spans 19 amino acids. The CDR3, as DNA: TGTGCCAGCAGCGTGAGCCACCTGGGCGGGGCCGCCAGATACAATGAGCAGTTCTTC. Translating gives CASSVSHLGGAARYNEQFF.

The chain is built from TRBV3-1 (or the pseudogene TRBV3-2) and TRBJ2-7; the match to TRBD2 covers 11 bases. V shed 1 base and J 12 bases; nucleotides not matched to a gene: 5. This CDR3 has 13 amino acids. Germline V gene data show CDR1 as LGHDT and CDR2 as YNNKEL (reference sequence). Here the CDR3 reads CASSQALAGGVYF. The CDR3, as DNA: TGTGCCAGCAGCCAAGCGCTAGCGGGGGGCGTGTACTTC.

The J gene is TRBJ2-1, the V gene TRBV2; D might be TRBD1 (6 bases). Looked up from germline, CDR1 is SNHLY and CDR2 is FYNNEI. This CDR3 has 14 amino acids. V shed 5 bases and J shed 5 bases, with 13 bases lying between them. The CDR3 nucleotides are TGTGCCAGCAGTTTAACAGGGTCGGACAATGAGCAGTTCTTC. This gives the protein CASSLTGSDNEQFF.

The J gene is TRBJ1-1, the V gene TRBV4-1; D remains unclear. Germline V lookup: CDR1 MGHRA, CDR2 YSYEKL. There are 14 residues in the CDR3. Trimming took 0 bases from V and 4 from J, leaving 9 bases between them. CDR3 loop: CASSQDLGSTEAFF. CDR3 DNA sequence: TGCGCCAGCAGCCAAGATCTGGGGAGCACTGAAGCTTTCTTT.